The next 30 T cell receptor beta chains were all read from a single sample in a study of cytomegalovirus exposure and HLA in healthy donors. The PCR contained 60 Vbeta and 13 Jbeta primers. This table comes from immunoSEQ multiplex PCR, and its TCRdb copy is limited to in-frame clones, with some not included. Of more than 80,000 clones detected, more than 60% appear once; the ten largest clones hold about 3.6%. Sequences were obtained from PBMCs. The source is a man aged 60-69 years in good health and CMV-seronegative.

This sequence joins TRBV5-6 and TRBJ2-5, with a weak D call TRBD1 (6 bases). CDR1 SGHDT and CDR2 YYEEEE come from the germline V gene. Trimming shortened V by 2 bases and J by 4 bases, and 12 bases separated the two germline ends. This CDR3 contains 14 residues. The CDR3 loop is CASSFRDTLETQYF. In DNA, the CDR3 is TGTGCCAGCAGCTTCCGGGACACATTAGAGACCCAGTACTTC.

As DNA, the CDR3 is TGTGCCAGTAGTATAGAGGGGGCTGGGATCAATCAGCCCCAGCATTTT. The encoded protein is CASSIEGAGINQPQHF. The genes are TRBV19 and TRBJ1-5, with D possibly being TRBD1 (6 bases). Germline V gene lookup returns CDR1 LNHDA and CDR2 SQIVND (reference sequence). V was clipped by 0 bases and J by 3 bases, with 12 bases between them. The CDR3 extends over 16 amino acids.

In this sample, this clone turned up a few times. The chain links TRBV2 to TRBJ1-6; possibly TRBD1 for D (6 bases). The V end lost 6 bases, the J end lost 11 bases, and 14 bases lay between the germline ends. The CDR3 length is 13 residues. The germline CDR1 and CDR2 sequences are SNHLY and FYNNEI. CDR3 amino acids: CASRPSQGTPLHF. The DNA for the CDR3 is TGTGCCAGCAGGCCAAGCCAGGGGACACCCCTCCACTTT.

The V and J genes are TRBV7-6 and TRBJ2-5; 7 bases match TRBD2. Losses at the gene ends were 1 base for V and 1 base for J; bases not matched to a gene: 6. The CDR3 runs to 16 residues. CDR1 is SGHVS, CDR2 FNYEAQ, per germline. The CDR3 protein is CASSLGISGGQETQYF. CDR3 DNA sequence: TGTGCCAGCAGCTTAGGGATCTCGGGGGGCCAAGAGACCCAGTACTTC.

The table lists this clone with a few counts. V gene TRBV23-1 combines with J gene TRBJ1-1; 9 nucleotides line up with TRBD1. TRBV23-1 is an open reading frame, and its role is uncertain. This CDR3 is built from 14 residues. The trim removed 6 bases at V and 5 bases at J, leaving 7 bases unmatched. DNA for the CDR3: TGCGCCAGCAGCCGGGGACAGGGACGGACTGAAGCTTTCTTT. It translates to CASSRGQGRTEAFF.

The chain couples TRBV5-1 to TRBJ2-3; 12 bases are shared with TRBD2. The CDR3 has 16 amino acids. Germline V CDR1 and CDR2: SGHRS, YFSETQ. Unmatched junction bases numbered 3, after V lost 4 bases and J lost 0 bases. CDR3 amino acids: CASSPTSGGSTDTQYF. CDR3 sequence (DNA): TGCGCCAGCAGCCCGACTAGCGGGGGTAGCACAGATACGCAGTATTTT.

CDR3 amino acids: CASSLLQGATGELFF. The CDR3 DNA follows: TGTGCCAGCAGCTTACTACAGGGGGCCACCGGGGAGCTGTTTTTT. J is TRBJ2-2 and V is TRBV5-5; TRBD1 matches 9 bases. CDR3 length: 15 amino acids. Germline V gene data show CDR1 as SGHKS and CDR2 as YYEKEE (reference sequence). J gave up 4 bases and V 2 bases, and 3 bases lay outside the gene matches.

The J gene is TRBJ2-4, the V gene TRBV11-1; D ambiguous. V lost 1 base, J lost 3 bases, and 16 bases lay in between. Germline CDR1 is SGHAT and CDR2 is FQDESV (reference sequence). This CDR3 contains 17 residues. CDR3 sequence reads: CASSLVGSLDIKNIQYF. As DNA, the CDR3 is TGTGCCAGCAGCTTAGTGGGCAGTTTGGATATCAAAAACATTCAGTACTTC.

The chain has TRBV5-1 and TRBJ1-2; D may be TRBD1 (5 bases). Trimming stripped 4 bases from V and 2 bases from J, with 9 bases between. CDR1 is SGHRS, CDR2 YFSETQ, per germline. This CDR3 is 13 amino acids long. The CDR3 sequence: CASSPGGNYGYTF. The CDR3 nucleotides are TGCGCCAGCAGCCCCGGGGGAAACTATGGCTACACCTTC.

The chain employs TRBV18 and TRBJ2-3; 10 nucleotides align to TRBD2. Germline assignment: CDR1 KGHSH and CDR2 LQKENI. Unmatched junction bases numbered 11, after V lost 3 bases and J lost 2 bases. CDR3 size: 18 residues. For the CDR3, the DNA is TGTGCCAGCTCACCCCCGGGAATAGCGGGGGGTCACACAGATACGCAGTATTTT. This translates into CASSPPGIAGGHTDTQYF.

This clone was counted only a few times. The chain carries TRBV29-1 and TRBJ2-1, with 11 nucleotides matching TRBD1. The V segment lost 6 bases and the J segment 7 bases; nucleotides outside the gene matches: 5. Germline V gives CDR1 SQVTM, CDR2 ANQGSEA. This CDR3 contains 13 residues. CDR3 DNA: TGCAGCGTCTCGGACAGGGGGCGGAATGAGCAGTTCTTC. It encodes CSVSDRGRNEQFF.

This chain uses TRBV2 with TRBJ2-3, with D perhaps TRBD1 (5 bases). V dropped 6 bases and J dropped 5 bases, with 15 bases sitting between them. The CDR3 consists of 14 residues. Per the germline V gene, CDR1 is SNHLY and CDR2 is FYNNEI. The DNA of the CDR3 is TGTGCCAGCAGCCCTATGACAGTCGGAGATACGCAGTATTTT. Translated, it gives CASSPMTVGDTQYF.

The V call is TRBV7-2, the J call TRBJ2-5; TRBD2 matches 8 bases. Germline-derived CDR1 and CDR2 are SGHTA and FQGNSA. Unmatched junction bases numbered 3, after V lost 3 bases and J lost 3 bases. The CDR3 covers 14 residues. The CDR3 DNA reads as TGTGCCAGCAGCTTGCGGGGGGCGGAAGAGACCCAGTACTTC. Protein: CASSLRGAEETQYF.

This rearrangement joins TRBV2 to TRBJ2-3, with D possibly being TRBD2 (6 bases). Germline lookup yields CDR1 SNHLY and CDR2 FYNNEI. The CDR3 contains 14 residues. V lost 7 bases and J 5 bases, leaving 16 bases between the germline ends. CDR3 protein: CASMRDFGEDTQYF. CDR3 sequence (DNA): TGTGCCAGCATGCGGGACTTTGGGGAAGATACGCAGTATTTT.

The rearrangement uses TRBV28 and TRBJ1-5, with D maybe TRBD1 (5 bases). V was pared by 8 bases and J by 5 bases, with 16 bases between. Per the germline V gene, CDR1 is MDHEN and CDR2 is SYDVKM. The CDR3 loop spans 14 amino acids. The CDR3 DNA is TGTGCCAGCGGGACTCCGGCAGGCTATCAGCCCCAGCATTTT. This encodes CASGTPAGYQPQHF.

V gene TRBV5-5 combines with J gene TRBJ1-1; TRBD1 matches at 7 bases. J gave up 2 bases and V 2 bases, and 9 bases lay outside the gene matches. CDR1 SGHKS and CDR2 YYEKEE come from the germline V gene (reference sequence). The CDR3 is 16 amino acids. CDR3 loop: CASSFYETGSNTEAFF. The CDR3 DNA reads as TGTGCCAGCAGCTTCTATGAGACAGGGAGCAACACTGAAGCTTTCTTT.

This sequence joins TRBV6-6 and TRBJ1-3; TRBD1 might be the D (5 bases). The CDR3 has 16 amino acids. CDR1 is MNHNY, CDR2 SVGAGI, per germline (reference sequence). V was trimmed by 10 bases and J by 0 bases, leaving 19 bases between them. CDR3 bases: TGTGCCACTCGCCCAGACAGCTATATCTCTGGAAACACCATATATTTT. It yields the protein CATRPDSYISGNTIYF.

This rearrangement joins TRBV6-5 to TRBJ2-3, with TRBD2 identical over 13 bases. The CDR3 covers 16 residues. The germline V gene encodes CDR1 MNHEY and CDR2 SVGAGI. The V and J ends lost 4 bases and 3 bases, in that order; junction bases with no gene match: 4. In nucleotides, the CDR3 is TGTGCCAGCAGTTGGACTAGCGGGGGCATGACAGATACGCAGTATTTT. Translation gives CASSWTSGGMTDTQYF.

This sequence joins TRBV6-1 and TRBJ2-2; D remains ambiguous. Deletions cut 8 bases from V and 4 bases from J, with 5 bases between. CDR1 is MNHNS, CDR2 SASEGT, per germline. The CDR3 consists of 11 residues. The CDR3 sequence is CASLGTGELFF. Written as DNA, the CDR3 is TGTGCCAGCCTAGGCACCGGGGAGCTGTTTTTT.

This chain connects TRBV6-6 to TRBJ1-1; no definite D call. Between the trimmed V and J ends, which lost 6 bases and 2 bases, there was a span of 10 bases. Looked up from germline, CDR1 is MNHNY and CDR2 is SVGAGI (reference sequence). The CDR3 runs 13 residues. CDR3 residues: CASRLQSNTEAFF. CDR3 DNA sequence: TGTGCCAGCAGGTTACAGTCAAACACTGAAGCTTTCTTT.

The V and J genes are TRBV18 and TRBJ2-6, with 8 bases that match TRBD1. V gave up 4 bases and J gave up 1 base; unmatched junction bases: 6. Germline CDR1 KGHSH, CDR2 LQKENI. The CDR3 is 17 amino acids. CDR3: CASSRGQGASGANVLTF. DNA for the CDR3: TGTGCCAGCTCACGCGGACAGGGCGCTTCTGGGGCCAACGTCCTGACTTTC.

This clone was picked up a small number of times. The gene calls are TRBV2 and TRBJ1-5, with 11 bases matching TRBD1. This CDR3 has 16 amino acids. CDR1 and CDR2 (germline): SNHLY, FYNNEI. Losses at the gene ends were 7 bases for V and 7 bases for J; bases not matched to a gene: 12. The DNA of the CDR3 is TGTGCCAGCAAGGGTATGGACAGGGGGCCCAGACAGCCCCAGCATTTT. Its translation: CASKGMDRGPRQPQHF.

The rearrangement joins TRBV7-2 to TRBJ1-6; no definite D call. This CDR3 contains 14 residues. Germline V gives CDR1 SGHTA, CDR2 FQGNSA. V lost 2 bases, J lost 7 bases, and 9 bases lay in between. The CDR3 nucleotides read TGTGCCAGCAGCTTACCCCAGGTCAATTCACCCCTCCACTTT. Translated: CASSLPQVNSPLHF.

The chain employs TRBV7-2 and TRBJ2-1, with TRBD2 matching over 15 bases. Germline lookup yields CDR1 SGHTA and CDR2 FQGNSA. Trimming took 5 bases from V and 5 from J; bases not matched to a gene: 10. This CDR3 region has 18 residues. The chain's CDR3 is CASSPGRGTSGGNNEQFF. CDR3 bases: TGTGCCAGCAGCCCCGGGCGGGGGACTAGCGGGGGGAACAATGAGCAGTTCTTC.

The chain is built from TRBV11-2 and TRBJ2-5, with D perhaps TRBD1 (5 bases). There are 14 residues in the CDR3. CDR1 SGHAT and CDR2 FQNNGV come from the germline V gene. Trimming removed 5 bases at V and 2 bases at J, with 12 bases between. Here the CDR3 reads CASSPRTRQETQYF. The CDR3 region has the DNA TGTGCCAGCAGCCCCCGGACAAGACAAGAGACCCAGTACTTC.

For the CDR3, the DNA is TGTGCCAGCAGCTTAGGGCCCTCCACAGATACGCAGTATTTT. Translation gives CASSLGPSTDTQYF. The chain joins TRBV7-6 to TRBJ2-3; D is undetermined. Germline assignment: CDR1 SGHVS and CDR2 FNYEAQ. The CDR3 covers 14 residues. Deletions cut 1 base from V and 2 bases from J, with 7 bases between.

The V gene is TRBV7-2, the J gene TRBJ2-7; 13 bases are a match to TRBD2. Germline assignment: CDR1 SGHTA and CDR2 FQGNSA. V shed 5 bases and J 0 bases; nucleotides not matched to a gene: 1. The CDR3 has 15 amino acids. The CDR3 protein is CASSRTSGSSYEQYV. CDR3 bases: TGTGCCAGCAGCAGGACTAGCGGGAGCTCCTACGAGCAGTACGTC.

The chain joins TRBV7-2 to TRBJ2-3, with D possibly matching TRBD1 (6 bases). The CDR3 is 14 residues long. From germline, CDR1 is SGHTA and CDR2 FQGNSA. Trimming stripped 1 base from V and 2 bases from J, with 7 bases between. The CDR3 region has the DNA TGTGCCAGCAGCTTAGACAGGGTCACAGATACGCAGTATTTT. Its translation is CASSLDRVTDTQYF.

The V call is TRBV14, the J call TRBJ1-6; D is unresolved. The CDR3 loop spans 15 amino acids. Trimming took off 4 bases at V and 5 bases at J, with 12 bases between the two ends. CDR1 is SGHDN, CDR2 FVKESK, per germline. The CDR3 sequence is CASSRLTGDNSPLHF. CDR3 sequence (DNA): TGTGCCAGCAGCCGATTGACTGGAGATAATTCACCCCTCCACTTT.

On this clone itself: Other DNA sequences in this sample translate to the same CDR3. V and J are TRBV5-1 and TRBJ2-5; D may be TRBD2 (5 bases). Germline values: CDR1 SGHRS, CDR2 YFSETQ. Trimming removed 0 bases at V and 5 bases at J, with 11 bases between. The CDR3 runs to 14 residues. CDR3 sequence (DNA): TGCGCCAGCAGCTTGGCCGGTGGGGAGGAGACCCAGTACTTC. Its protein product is CASSLAGGEETQYF.